The 20 T cell receptor beta chains below come from one sample, sequenced in a study of blood T cell repertoires in COVID-19. TCRdb keeps only in-frame clones here, not all; method: immunoSEQ multiplex PCR. The sample lists 150,000 to 200,000 clones; nearly 90% were seen once. The specimen was peripheral blood. These receptors originate from a man aged 55-75 years with active or convalescent COVID-19.

The J gene is TRBJ2-3, the V gene TRBV5-4; 13 bases fit TRBD2. This CDR3 contains 16 residues. The junction had 5 bases not matched to a gene; V was cut back by 1 base and J by 6 bases. Germline V lookup: CDR1 SGHNT, CDR2 YYREEE (reference sequence). CDR3 protein: CASSLTSGGAGDTQYF. For the CDR3, the DNA is TGTGCCAGCAGCTTGACTAGCGGGGGGGCCGGTGATACGCAGTATTTT.

The chain recombines TRBV5-1 with TRBJ2-5; no clear D. There are 16 residues in the CDR3. The germline CDR1 and CDR2 sequences are SGHRS and YFSETQ. V was trimmed by 0 bases and J by 4 bases, leaving 16 bases between them. The CDR3 here is CASSLGGFKAAETQYF. The CDR3 bases are TGCGCCAGCAGCTTGGGCGGCTTTAAAGCAGCAGAGACCCAGTACTTC.

This sequence joins TRBV18 and TRBJ1-3, with D unclear. Germline CDR1 reads KGHSH; CDR2 reads LQKENI. This CDR3 is built from 15 residues. V gave up 1 base and J gave up 3 bases, with 10 bases separating them. The chain's CDR3 is CASSPREGGGNTIYF. The DNA of the CDR3 is TGTGCCAGCTCACCACGTGAGGGAGGTGGAAACACCATATATTTT.

The sample holds a few counts of this clone. The V and J genes are TRBV19 and TRBJ1-1; no clear D gene. Germline V gene data show CDR1 as LNHDA and CDR2 as SQIVND (reference sequence). Trimming cost V 5 bases and J 3 bases, with 13 bases left between them. The CDR3 loop spans 14 amino acids. CDR3 sequence (DNA): TGTGCCAGTAGTCTTTGGGCAGTGGACACTGAAGCTTTCTTT. Translation: CASSLWAVDTEAFF.

The J gene is TRBJ1-3, the V gene TRBV19; 8 bases line up with TRBD1. The junction had 6 bases not matched to a gene; V was cut back by 5 bases and J by 0 bases. Germline loops: CDR1 LNHDA, CDR2 SQIVND (reference sequence). The CDR3 runs to 16 residues. The DNA for the CDR3 is TGTGCCAGTAGTTCTTCCGACAGGGGCTCTGGAAACACCATATATTTT. Residues: CASSSSDRGSGNTIYF.

The chain recombines TRBV6-5 with TRBJ1-2; 7 bases are shared with TRBD1. The CDR3 has 12 amino acids. V lost 8 bases and J lost 7; bases outside the gene matches: 7. The germline V gene has CDR1 MNHEY and CDR2 SVGAGI. CDR3 residues: CASEDRMRGYTF. In DNA, the CDR3 is TGTGCCAGCGAGGACAGGATGCGTGGCTACACCTTC.

This clone was recorded a few times. The chain links TRBV4-1 to TRBJ1-1; 8 bases are a match to TRBD1. The germline V gene has CDR1 MGHRA and CDR2 YSYEKL. The trim removed 6 bases at V and 2 bases at J, leaving 8 bases unmatched. The CDR3 contains 15 residues. The CDR3 DNA reads as TGCGCCAGCAGTCGGACAGGGTCTCTTAACACTGAAGCTTTCTTT. It codes for CASSRTGSLNTEAFF.

The chain uses TRBV6-5 and TRBJ1-2; 7 nucleotides line up with TRBD1. Germline lookup yields CDR1 MNHEY and CDR2 SVGAGI. Trimming took 4 bases from V and 10 from J; bases not matched to a gene: 9. CDR3 length: 13 amino acids. The CDR3 loop is CASSSFKGADYTF. In nucleotides, the CDR3 is TGTGCCAGCAGTTCATTTAAGGGGGCCGACTACACCTTC.

This clone occurred once. The genes are TRBV6-2 or TRBV6-3 and TRBJ2-5; 14 positions agree with TRBD2. The CDR3 loop spans 17 amino acids. V lost 0 bases to trimming and J lost 3 bases; unmatched junction nucleotides: 3. Germline CDR1 is MNHEY and CDR2 is SVGEGT. The CDR3 reads CASSYSPGLAGEETQYF. For the CDR3, the DNA is TGTGCCAGCAGTTACTCCCCGGGACTAGCGGGGGAAGAGACCCAGTACTTC.

V gene TRBV3-1 (or the pseudogene TRBV3-2) combines with J gene TRBJ1-1, with unresolved D. Germline assignment: CDR1 LGHDT and CDR2 YNNKEL (reference sequence). This CDR3 contains 16 residues. V was pared by 0 bases and J by 1 base, with 12 bases between. The CDR3 DNA reads TGTGCCAGCAGCCAAGATCAGGCCCTATGGAACACTGAAGCTTTCTTT. The encoded protein is CASSQDQALWNTEAFF.

The chain carries TRBV2 and TRBJ2-3; TRBD2 agrees at 12 bases. This CDR3 is built from 15 residues. V dropped 6 bases and J dropped 7; count of bases not matched to a gene: 8. Germline CDR1 SNHLY, CDR2 FYNNEI. The CDR3 DNA sequence: TGTGCCAGCAGCCCTCTAGCGGGGGGGAGTAATACGCAGTATTTT. Its protein product is CASSPLAGGSNTQYF.

The chain couples TRBV27 to TRBJ2-2, with 7 bases aligning to TRBD1. The CDR3 is 16 amino acids. The germline gives CDR1 MNHEY, CDR2 SMNVEV (reference sequence). Unmatched junction bases numbered 9, after V lost 6 bases and J lost 2 bases. The CDR3 sequence is CASRRAGGTNTGELFF. The CDR3 bases are TGTGCCAGCAGGCGGGCAGGGGGAACAAACACCGGGGAGCTGTTTTTT.

V gene TRBV2 combines with J gene TRBJ1-1; possibly TRBD1 for D (6 bases). V lost 6 bases to trimming and J lost 3 bases, with 17 bases between them. This CDR3 is built from 15 residues. In germline, CDR1 is SNHLY, CDR2 FYNNEI. DNA of the CDR3: TGTGCCAGCAGGTCCGGCGGGGGCCGGGACACTGAAGCTTTCTTT. The encoded protein is CASRSGGGRDTEAFF.

The rearrangement uses TRBV5-1 and TRBJ2-1, with 9 bases that match TRBD1. Trimming cost V 4 bases and J 4 bases; bases outside gene matches: 3. This CDR3 is 14 amino acids long. Germline V gives CDR1 SGHRS, CDR2 YFSETQ. For the CDR3, the DNA is TGCGCCAGCAGCCGGACAGGGGTTTACAATGAGCAGTTCTTC. Residues: CASSRTGVYNEQFF.

This clone was recorded a few times. The chain carries TRBV11-2 and TRBJ2-5, with 7 positions matching TRBD2. This CDR3 is 14 amino acids long. The germline V gene has CDR1 SGHAT and CDR2 FQNNGV. Trimming cost V 5 bases and J 5 bases; bases outside gene matches: 8. This CDR3 is CASSQNVGGETQYF. CDR3 DNA sequence: TGTGCCAGCAGCCAAAACGTGGGGGGGGAGACCCAGTACTTC. Drawing the rest from reference TRBV11-2 and TRBJ2-5, the complete variable domain is EAGVAQSPRYKIIEKRQSVAFWCNPISGHATLYWYQQILGQGPKLLIQFQNNGVVDDSQLPKDRFSAERLKGVDSTLKIQPAKLEDSAVYLCASSQNVGGETQYFGPGTRLLVL.

This chain uses TRBV5-1 with TRBJ1-1; D perhaps matches TRBD1 (6 bases). Germline V gene sequence: CDR1 SGHRS, CDR2 YFSETQ. The V gene lost 1 base and the J gene lost 1 base, with 11 bases spanning the gap. The CDR3 runs 15 residues. CDR3 in DNA: TGCGCCAGCAGCTTGTCCGGACAGCCGAACACTGAAGCTTTCTTT. Residues: CASSLSGQPNTEAFF.

CDR3 protein: CASSPRMDEQYF. CDR3 DNA sequence: TGTGCCAGCAGCCCCAGGATGGACGAGCAGTACTTC. This chain links TRBV2 with TRBJ2-7; D is unresolved. This CDR3 is built from 12 residues. V lost 6 bases and J lost 5, with 11 bases in between. Germline values: CDR1 SNHLY, CDR2 FYNNEI.

The CDR3, as DNA: TGTGCCAGCAGCGCGCGGGGGCAGCCGAATCAGCCCCAGCATTTT. Its protein product is CASSARGQPNQPQHF. This chain connects TRBV9 to TRBJ1-5; D may be TRBD1 (6 bases). The germline V and J ends were trimmed by 3 bases and 4 bases, with 14 bases remaining between them. The CDR3 is 15 residues long. CDR1 and CDR2 (germline): SGDLS, YYNGEE.

The chain has TRBV4-1 and TRBJ1-5, with TRBD1 matching over 8 bases. The CDR3 is 17 residues long. V was pared by 1 base and J by 4 bases, with 9 bases of the junction left unmatched. Germline CDR1 reads MGHRA; CDR2 reads YSYEKL. This CDR3 is CASSQGRQGNNNQPQHF. The CDR3 DNA is TGCGCCAGCAGCCAAGGGAGACAGGGGAATAATAATCAGCCCCAGCATTTT.

The chain has TRBV2 and TRBJ2-5, with D hard to call. There are 14 residues in the CDR3. Trimming took off 3 bases at V and 2 bases at J, with 10 bases between the two ends. Germline CDR1 SNHLY, CDR2 FYNNEI. CDR3 protein: CASSDGRSQETQYF. CDR3 nucleotide sequence: TGTGCCAGCAGTGATGGGCGTAGTCAAGAGACCCAGTACTTC.